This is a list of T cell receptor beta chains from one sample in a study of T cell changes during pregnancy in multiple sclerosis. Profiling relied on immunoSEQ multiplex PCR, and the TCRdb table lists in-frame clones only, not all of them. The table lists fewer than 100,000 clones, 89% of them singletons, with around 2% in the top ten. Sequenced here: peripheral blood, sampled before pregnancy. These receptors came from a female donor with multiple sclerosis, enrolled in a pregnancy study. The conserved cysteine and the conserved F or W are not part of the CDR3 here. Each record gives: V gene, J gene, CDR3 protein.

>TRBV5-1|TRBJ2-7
ASSLERGEVSYEQY
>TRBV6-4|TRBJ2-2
ASSESGTGELF
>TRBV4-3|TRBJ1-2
ASSHHRTGGYGYT
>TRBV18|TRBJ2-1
ASSPLTGVSYNEQF
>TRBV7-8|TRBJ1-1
ASSPRDTYTEAF
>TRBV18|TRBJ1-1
ASSEYRGGNTEAF
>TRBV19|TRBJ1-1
ASSIRRGMDTEAF
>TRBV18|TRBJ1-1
ASSPPFRTEAF
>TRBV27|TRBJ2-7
ASSRGTALEQY
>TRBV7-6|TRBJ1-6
ASSLDPGTGNSPLH
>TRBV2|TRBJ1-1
ASTREKDTEAF
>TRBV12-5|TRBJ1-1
ASGLVLGRNTEAF
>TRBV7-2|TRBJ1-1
ASNGQMNTEAF
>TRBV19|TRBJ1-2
ASTPDGGRAYGYT
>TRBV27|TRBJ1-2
ASSPDRNYGYT
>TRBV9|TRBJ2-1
ASSVYRGGNEQF
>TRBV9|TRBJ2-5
ASSVGGSGGYQETQY
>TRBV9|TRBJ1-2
ASRGYYNYGYT
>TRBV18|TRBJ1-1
ASSTGPNTEAF
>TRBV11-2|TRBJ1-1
ASSLRQGAGLTEAF
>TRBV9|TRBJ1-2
ASSVGARGAPGYT
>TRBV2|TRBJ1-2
ATQAWTASYGYT
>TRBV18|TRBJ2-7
ASSPLGGAPYEQY
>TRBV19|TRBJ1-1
ASSIRGTPGAS
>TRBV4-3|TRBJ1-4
ASSFRTGRTKELF
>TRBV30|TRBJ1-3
AWSTTGSGYTIY
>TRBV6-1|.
ASTEQGFNSYEQY
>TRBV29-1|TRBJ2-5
STRLAGGETQY
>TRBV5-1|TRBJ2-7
ASSLPSTLAGVNEQY
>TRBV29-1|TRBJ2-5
SVNRGLAETQY
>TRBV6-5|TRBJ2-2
ASRNRGTTGELF
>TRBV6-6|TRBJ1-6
ASSDPSSYNSPLH
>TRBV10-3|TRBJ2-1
AISGLGGSYNEQF
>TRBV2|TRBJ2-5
ASNIPSGGGQLTQETQY
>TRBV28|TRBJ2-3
ASSFSPTDTQY
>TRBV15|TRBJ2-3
ATSPNRGSTDTQY
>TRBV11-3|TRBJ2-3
ASSPGTPFSPDTQY
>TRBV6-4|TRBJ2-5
ASSDGKVRGPQETQY
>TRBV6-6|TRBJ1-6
ASSYHSSPLH